The rows below give T cell receptor beta chains drawn from one sample of a study of Tregs in tolerant kidney transplant recipients. The table came from immunoSEQ multiplex PCR; TCRdb's copy has only in-frame clones and leaves some out. The sample consists of nearly 95,000 clones, under 95% of them appearing once. The sequences come from CD4+ T cells from blood, collected before the transplant. These TCRs come from a human donor who received a combined kidney and bone marrow transplant. CDR3s include the opening cysteine and the closing phenylalanine or tryptophan.

V: TRBV7-2
J: TRBJ2-1
CDR3: CASSYSYSYNEQFF

V: TRBV21-1
J: TRBJ2-7
CDR3: CASSKASFLAAYEQYF

V: TRBV7-9
J: TRBJ1-2
CDR3: CASSRRDPGQGAYGYTF

V: TRBV28
J: TRBJ1-2
CDR3: CASRRSDFGYTF

V: TRBV2
J: TRBJ2-3
CDR3: CASSERSGSTDTQYF

V: TRBV4-1
J: TRBJ2-1
CDR3: CASTRGSSYNEQFF

V: TRBV30
J: TRBJ1-5
CDR3: CAWSVSSVGQGNQPQHF

V: TRBV19
J: TRBJ2-4
CDR3: CASSMASAKNIQYF

V: TRBV2
J: TRBJ2-1
CDR3: CASSLLDSSYNEQFF

V: TRBV10-3
J: TRBJ1-2
CDR3: CAISLLTGTYTF

V: TRBV7-3
J: TRBJ2-3
CDR3: CASSPSRGSSTDTQYF

V: TRBV9
J: TRBJ2-1
CDR3: CASSVGDSGNEQFF

V: TRBV11-1
J: TRBJ2-5
CDR3: CASSRPGQEETQYF

V: TRBV19
J: TRBJ2-3
CDR3: CASSHRQLVTQYF

V: TRBV18
J: TRBJ2-1
CDR3: CASSPRGQNEQFF

V: TRBV19
J: TRBJ2-7
CDR3: CASSKQTGLAYEQYF

V: TRBV5-1
J: TRBJ2-3
CDR3: CASSLDPGLGGDTQYF

V: TRBV2
J: TRBJ1-2
CDR3: CASSEQGSDYGYTF

V: TRBV5-1
J: TRBJ1-4
CDR3: CASSLGQVATNEKLFF

V: TRBV6-5
J: TRBJ1-2
CDR3: CASSYGPPYGYTF

V: TRBV11-3
J: TRBJ2-3
CDR3: CASSLTLAGGTDTQYF

V: TRBV9
J: TRBJ2-1
CDR3: CASSVEGLAGVNEQFF

V: TRBV19
J: TRBJ1-5
CDR3: CASSMRDRPQHF

V: TRBV7-2
J: TRBJ2-3
CDR3: CASSLAVVGGTQYF

V: TRBV27
J: TRBJ2-5
CDR3: CASSFSKLGETQYF

V: TRBV4-3
J: TRBJ2-3
CDR3: CASSRRGGPDTQYF

V: TRBV29-1
J: TRBJ1-4
CDR3: CSAARPGQGGEKLFF

V: TRBV5-4
J: TRBJ2-3
CDR3: CASSPGVLTDTQYF

V: TRBV7-3
J: TRBJ2-3
CDR3: CASSNIAGGPDTQYF

V: TRBV2
J: TRBJ2-7
CDR3: CASTLAGGSSYEQYF

V: TRBV7-3
J: TRBJ2-4
CDR3: CASSLTGGQGAKNIQYF

V: TRBV7-2
J: TRBJ2-3
CDR3: CASSPLGLASDTQYF

V: TRBV18
J: TRBJ2-5
CDR3: CASSPPSDPGGETQYF

V: TRBV15
J: TRBJ2-1
CDR3: CATSSGLALSSYNEQFF

V: TRBV19
J: TRBJ2-3
CDR3: CASSTLAGGTDTQYF

V: TRBV29-1
J: TRBJ2-1
CDR3: CSVRTGTSPYNEQFF

V: TRBV18
J: TRBJ2-1
CDR3: CASSPLDSVHNEQFF

V: TRBV7-3
J: TRBJ2-2
CDR3: CASSSTQGNTGELFF

V: TRBV5-1
J: TRBJ2-7
CDR3: CASNNGLAAYEQYF

V: TRBV5-5
J: TRBJ2-6
CDR3: CASSHGQPGANVLTF

V: TRBV15
J: TRBJ2-3
CDR3: CATSRVPGWVDTQYF

V: TRBV4-3
J: TRBJ2-7
CDR3: CASSQEPSTTQLGEQYF

V: TRBV10-3
J: TRBJ2-7
CDR3: CAISGEVAGHEQYF